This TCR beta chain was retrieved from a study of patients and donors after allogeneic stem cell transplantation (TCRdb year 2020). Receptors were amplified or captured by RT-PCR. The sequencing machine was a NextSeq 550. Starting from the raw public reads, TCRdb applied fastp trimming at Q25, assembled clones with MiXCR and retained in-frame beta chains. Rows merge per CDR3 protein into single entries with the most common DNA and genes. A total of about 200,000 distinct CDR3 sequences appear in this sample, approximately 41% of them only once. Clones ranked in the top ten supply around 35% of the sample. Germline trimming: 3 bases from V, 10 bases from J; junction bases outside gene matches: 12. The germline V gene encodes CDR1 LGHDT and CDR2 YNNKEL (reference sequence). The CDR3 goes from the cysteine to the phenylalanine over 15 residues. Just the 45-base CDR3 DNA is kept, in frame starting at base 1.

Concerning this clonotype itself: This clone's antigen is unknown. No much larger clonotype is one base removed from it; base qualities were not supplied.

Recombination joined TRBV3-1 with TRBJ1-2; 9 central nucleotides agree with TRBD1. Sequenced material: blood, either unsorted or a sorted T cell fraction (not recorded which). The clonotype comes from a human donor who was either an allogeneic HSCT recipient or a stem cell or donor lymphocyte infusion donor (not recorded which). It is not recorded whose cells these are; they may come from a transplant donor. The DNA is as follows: TGTGCCAGCAGCCACACGCCTCGGGACAGGGACGACTACACCTTC. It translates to CASSHTPRDRDDYTF.